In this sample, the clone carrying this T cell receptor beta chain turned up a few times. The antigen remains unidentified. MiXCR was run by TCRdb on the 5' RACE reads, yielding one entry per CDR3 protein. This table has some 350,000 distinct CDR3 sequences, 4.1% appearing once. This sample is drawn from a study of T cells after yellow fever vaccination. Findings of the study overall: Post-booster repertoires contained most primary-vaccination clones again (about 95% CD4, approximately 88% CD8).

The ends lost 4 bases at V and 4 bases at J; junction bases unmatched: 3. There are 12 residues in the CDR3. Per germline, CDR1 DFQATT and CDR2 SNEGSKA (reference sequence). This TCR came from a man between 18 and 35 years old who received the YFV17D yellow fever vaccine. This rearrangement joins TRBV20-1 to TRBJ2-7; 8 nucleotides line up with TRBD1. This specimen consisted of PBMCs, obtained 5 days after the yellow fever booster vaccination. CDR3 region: CSAKQGVYEQYF. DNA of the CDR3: TGCAGTGCTAAACAGGGGGTGTACGAGCAGTACTTC.